Sequencing of this T cell receptor (beta chain) was carried out in a study of T cells in Graves' hyperthyroidism and ophthalmopathy. Whole-study findings and limits: Model predictions of ophthalmopathy came a median about six months before onset. In the blood, most expanded thyroid clonotypes above 0.001 appeared as well.

Regions amplified from RNA transcripts were the TCR beta CDR3 regions. With the HTBI primer set, the TCR CDR3 went through a first round of RT-PCR. TCRdb reanalysed the multiplex PCR reads using MiXCR and keeps one entry per CDR3 protein. Of over 400,000 distinct CDR3 sequences in the sample, roughly 14% were seen once. Unmatched junction bases numbered 7, after V lost 2 bases and J lost 0 bases. This CDR3 has 16 amino acids. In germline, CDR1 is SEHNR, CDR2 FQNEAQ (reference sequence). This clonotype was recorded at least ten times. The antigen is not known. The PBMCs had their origin in about 9.7 ml of fresh peripheral blood.

Input material: blood. The V and J genes are TRBV7-9 and TRBJ2-7; TRBD1 matches 7 bases. The receptor comes from a man between 18 and 29 years old with Graves' ophthalmopathy. The CDR3 protein is CASSLMGDRSSYEQYF. Written as DNA, the CDR3 is TGTGCCAGCAGCTTAATGGGGGACAGATCCTCCTACGAGCAGTACTTC.